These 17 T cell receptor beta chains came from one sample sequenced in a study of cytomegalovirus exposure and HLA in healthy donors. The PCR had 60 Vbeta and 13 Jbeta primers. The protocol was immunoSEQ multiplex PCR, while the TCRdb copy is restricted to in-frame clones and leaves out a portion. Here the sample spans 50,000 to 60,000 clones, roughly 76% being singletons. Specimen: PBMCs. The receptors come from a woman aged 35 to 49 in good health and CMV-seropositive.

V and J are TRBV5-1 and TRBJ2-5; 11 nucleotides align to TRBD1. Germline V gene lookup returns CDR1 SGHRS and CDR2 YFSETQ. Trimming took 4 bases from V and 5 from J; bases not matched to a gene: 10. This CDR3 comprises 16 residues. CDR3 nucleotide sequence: TGCGCCAGCAGCGCGGGACCGGGACAGGGGGGGGAGACCCAGTACTTC. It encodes CASSAGPGQGGETQYF.

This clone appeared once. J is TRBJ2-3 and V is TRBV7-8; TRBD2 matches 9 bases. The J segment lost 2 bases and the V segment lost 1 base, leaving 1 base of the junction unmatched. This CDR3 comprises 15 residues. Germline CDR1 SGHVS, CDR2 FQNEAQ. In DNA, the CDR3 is TGTGCCAGCAGCTTAGGGGGACTAGCCACAGATACGCAGTATTTT. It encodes CASSLGGLATDTQYF.

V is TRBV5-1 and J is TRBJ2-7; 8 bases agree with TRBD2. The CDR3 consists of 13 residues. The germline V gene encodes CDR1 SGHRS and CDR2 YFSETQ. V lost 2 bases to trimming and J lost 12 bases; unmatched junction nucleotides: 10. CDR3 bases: TGCGCCAGCAGCTTAGAACTAGCGGACAGACGGTACTTC. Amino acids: CASSLELADRRYF.

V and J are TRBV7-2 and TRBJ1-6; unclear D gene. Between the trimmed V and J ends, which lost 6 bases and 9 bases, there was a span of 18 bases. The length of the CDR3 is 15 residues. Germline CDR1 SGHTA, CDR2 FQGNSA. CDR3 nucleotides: TGTGCCAGCAGGCCTGACGGGAGGTCGGGTTCACCCCTCCACTTT. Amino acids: CASRPDGRSGSPLHF. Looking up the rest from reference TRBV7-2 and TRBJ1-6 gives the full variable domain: GAGVSQSPSNKVTEKGKDVELRCDPISGHTALYWYRQSLGQGLEFLIYFQGNSAPDKSGLPSDRFSAERTGGSVSTLTIQRTQQEDSAVYLCASRPDGRSGSPLHFGNGTRLTVT.

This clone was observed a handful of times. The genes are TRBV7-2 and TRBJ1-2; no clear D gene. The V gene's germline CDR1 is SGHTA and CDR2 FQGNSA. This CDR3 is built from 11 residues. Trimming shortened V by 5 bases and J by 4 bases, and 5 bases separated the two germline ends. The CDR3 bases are TGTGCCAGCAGCCCATCCTATGGCTACACCTTC. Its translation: CASSPSYGYTF.

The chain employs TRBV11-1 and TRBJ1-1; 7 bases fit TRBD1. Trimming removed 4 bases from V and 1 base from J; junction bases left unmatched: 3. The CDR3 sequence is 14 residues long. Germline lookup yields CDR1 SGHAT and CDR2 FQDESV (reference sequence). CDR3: CASSSRTGNTEAFF. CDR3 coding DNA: TGTGCCAGCAGCTCCCGGACAGGGAACACTGAAGCTTTCTTT.

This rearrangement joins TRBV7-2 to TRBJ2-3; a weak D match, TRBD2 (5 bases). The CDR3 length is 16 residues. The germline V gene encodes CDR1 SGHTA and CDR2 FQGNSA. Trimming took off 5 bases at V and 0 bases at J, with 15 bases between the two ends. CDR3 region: CASSPSSGLSTDTQYF. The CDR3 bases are TGTGCCAGCAGCCCAAGTTCGGGGTTGAGCACAGATACGCAGTATTTT.

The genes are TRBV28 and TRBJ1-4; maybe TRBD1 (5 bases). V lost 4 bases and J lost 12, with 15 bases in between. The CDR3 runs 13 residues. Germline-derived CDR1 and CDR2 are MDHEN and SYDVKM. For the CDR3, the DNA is TGTGCCAGCAGTTGGGGACGGGAGTTAGAACTGTTTTTT. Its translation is CASSWGRELELFF. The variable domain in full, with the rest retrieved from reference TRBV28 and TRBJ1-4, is DVKVTQSSRYLVKRTGEKVFLECVQDMDHENMFWYRQDPGLGLRLIYFSYDVKMKEKGDIPEGYSVSREKKERFSLILESASTNQTSMYLCASSWGRELELFFGSGTQLSVL.

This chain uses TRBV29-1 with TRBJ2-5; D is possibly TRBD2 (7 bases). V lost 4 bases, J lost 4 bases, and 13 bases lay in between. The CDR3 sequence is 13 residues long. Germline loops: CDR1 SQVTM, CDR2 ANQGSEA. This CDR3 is CSVVGGAPETQYF. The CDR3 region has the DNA TGCAGCGTTGTGGGGGGGGCCCCAGAGACCCAGTACTTC.

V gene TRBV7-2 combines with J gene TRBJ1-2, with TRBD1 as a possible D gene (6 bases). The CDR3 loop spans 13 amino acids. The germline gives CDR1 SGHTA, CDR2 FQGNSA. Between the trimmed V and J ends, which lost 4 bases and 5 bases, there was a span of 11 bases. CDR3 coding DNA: TGTGCCAGCAGCTCTGAGGGGGTATATGGCTACACCTTC. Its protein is CASSSEGVYGYTF.

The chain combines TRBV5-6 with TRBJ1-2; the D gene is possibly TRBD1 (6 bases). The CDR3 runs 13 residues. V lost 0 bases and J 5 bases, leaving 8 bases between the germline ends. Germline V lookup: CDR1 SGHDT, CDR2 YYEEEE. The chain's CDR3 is CASSLDGQYGYTF. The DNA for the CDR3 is TGTGCCAGCAGCTTGGACGGACAGTATGGCTACACCTTC.

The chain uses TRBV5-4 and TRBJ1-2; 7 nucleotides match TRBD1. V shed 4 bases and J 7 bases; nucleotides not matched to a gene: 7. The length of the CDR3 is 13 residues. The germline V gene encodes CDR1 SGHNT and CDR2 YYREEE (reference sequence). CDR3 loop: CASSSTGTAGYTF. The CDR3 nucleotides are TGTGCCAGCAGCAGCACTGGGACAGCTGGCTACACCTTC.

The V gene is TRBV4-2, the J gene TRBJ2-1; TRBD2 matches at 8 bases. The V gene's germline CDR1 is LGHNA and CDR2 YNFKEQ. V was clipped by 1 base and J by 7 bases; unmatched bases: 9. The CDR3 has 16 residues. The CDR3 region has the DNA TGTGCCAGCAGCCAAGGTCTCACTAGCGGTGGGAATGAGCAGTTCTTC. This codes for CASSQGLTSGGNEQFF.

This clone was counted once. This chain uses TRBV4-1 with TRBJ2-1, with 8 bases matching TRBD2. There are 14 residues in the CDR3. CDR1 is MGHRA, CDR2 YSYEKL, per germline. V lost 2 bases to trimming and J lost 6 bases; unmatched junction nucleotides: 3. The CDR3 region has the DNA TGCGCCAGCAGCCAACAACTAGCGGCCAATGAGCAGTTCTTC. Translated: CASSQQLAANEQFF.

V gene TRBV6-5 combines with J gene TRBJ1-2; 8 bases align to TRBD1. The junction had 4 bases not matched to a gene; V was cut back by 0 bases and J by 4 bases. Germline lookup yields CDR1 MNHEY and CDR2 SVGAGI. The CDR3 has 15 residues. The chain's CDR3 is CASSYSTGQAYGYTF. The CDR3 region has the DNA TGTGCCAGCAGTTACTCGACGGGACAGGCCTATGGCTACACCTTC.

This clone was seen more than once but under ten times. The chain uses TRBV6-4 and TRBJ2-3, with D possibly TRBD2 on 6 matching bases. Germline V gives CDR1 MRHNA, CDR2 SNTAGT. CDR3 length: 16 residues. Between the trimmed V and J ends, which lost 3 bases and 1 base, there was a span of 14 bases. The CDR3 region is CASSEAGGRGTDTQYF. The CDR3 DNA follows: TGTGCCAGCAGTGAGGCCGGGGGTAGGGGCACAGATACGCAGTATTTT.

This CDR3 is CASSPRPTSLNTEAFF. The CDR3 coding sequence is TGTGCCAGCAGTCCCAGACCGACATCCCTGAACACTGAAGCTTTCTTT. The rearrangement joins TRBV28 to TRBJ1-1; D ambiguous. The V end was cut by 5 bases, the J end by 0 bases, with 16 bases between. This CDR3 is 16 amino acids long. The V gene's germline CDR1 is MDHEN and CDR2 SYDVKM.